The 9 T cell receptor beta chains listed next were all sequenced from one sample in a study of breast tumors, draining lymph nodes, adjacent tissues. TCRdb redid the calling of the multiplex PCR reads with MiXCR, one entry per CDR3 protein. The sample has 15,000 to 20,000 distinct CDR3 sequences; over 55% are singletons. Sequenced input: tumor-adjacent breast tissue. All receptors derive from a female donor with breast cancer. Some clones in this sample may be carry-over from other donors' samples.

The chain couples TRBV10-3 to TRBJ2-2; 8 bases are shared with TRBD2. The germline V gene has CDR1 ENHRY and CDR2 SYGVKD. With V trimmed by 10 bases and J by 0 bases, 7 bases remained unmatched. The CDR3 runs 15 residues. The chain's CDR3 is CATSLGGANTGELFF. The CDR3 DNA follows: TGTGCCACTTCCCTCGGGGGGGCGAACACCGGGGAGCTGTTTTTT.

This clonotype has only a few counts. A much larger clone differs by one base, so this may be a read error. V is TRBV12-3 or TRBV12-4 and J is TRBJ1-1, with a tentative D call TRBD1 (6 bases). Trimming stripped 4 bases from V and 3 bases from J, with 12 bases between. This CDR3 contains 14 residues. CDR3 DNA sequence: TGTGCCAGCAGTTCCCAACAGGGCGACACTGAAGCTTTCTTT. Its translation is CASSSQQGDTEAFF.

CDR3 nucleotides: TGTGCCAGCGACGGAGGAGTCGAGCAGTACTTC. It is translated as CASDGGVEQYF. The chain has TRBV7-9 and TRBJ2-7; perhaps TRBD2 as D (5 bases). The CDR3 loop spans 11 amino acids. Germline CDR1 reads SEHNR; CDR2 reads FQNEAQ (reference sequence). Trimming cost V 8 bases and J 6 bases, with 11 bases left between them.

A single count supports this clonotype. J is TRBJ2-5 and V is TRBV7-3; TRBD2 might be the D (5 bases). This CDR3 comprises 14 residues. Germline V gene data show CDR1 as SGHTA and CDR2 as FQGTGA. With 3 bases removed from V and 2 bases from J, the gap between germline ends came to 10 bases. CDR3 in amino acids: CASSLIREQETQYF. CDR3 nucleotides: TGTGCCAGCAGCTTGATTCGGGAACAAGAGACCCAGTACTTC.

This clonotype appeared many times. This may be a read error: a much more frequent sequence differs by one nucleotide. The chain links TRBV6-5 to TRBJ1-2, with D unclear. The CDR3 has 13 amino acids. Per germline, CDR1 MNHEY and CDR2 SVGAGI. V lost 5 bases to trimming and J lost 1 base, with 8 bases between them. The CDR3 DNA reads TGTGCCAGCAGTCACACGGGTAACTATGGCTACACCTTC. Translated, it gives CASSHTGNYGYTF.

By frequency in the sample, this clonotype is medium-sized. The chain's CDR3 is CASSISGGDTGELFF. Here the CDR3 DNA reads TGTGCCAGCAGTATTAGCGGGGGAGACACCGGGGAGCTGTTTTTT. The J gene is TRBJ2-2, the V gene TRBV6-6; TRBD2 matches 9 bases. Germline V gene lookup returns CDR1 MNHNY and CDR2 SVGAGI (reference sequence). The CDR3 sequence is 15 residues long. The V gene end was trimmed by 5 bases and the J gene end by 3 bases; junction bases not matched to a gene: 4.

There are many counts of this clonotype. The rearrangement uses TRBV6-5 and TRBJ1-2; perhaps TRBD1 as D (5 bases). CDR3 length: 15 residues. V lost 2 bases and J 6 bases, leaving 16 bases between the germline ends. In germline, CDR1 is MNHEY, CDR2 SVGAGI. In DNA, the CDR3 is TGTGCCAGCAGTTACCTTGGACCGGGGGGAGATGGCTACACCTTC. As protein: CASSYLGPGGDGYTF.

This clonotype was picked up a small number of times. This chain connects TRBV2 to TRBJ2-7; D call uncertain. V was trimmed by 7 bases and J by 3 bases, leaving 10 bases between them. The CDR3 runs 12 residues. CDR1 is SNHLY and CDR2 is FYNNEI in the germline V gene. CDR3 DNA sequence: TGTGCCAGCATGAGGACCCACTACGAGCAGTACTTC. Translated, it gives CASMRTHYEQYF. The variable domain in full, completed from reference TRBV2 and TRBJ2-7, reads EPEVTQTPSHQVTQMGQEVILRCVPISNHLYFYWYRQILGQKVEFLVSFYNNEISEKSEIFDDQFSVERPDGSNFTLKIRSTKLEDSAMYFCASMRTHYEQYFGPGTRLTVT.

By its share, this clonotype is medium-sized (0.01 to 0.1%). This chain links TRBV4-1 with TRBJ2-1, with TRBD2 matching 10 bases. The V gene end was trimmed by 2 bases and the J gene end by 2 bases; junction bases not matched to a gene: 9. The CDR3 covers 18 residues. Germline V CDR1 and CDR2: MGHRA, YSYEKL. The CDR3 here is CASSQRWVAGGTYNEQFF. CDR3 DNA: TGCGCCAGCAGCCAAAGATGGGTAGCGGGGGGAACCTACAATGAGCAGTTCTTC.